The 21 T cell receptor beta chains below all came from one sample that was sequenced in a study of blood T cell repertoires in COVID-19. The table came from immunoSEQ multiplex PCR; TCRdb's copy has only in-frame clones and leaves some out. The table shows 110,000 or so clones, with approximately 84% occurring only once. The sequenced material came from peripheral blood. The receptors were sampled from a middle-aged woman with acute or convalescent COVID-19.

The chain couples TRBV7-2 to TRBJ1-6, with TRBD1 matching over 7 bases. This CDR3 is built from 16 residues. The V and J ends lost 4 bases and 10 bases, in that order; junction bases with no gene match: 13. CDR1 is SGHTA and CDR2 is FQGNSA in the germline V gene. CDR3 in DNA: TGTGCCAGCAGCTCAACCGGGACAGCGAGGGGCTCACCCCTCCACTTT. As protein: CASSSTGTARGSPLHF.

This chain uses TRBV6-5 with TRBJ1-2; 7 bases match TRBD1. The trim removed 7 bases at V and 12 bases at J, leaving 14 bases unmatched. This CDR3 region has 13 residues. Germline values: CDR1 MNHEY, CDR2 SVGAGI. CDR3 region: CASTPDRAAGDTF. The CDR3 DNA is TGTGCCAGCACTCCCGACAGGGCCGCCGGCGACACCTTC.

This chain links TRBV5-1 with TRBJ1-1, with D possibly matching TRBD1 (5 bases). Deletions cut 7 bases from V and 1 base from J, with 14 bases between. CDR1 SGHRS and CDR2 YFSETQ come from the germline V gene. The CDR3 has 14 amino acids. CDR3 loop: CASQNGAPNTEAFF. The DNA of the CDR3 is TGCGCCAGCCAGAATGGGGCCCCGAACACTGAAGCTTTCTTT.

This chain connects TRBV9 to TRBJ1-2; TRBD1 matches at 7 bases. The V segment lost 4 bases and the J segment 0 bases; nucleotides outside the gene matches: 6. The CDR3 extends over 15 amino acids. CDR1 SGDLS and CDR2 YYNGEE come from the germline V gene. In DNA form, the CDR3 reads TGTGCCAGCAGCCCCCGACAGGGAACTAACTATGGCTACACCTTC. Translating gives CASSPRQGTNYGYTF.

The chain combines TRBV12-3 or TRBV12-4 with TRBJ1-5, with 7 bases that match TRBD1. V lost 4 bases to trimming and J lost 10 bases; unmatched junction nucleotides: 7. The CDR3 is 13 residues long. DNA for the CDR3: TGTGCCAGCAGTTGGGACAGCTACAGCCCCCAGCATTTT. Its protein is CASSWDSYSPQHF.

This chain connects TRBV5-5 to TRBJ1-2; TRBD1 might be the D (6 bases). Per the germline V gene, CDR1 is SGHKS and CDR2 is YYEKEE (reference sequence). Trimming shortened V by 7 bases and J by 3 bases, and 16 bases separated the two germline ends. The CDR3 has 14 residues. The CDR3 DNA follows: TGTGCCAGCCTCCCCCGGGACACCCACTATGGCTACACCTTC. Protein: CASLPRDTHYGYTF. Full variable domain (missing parts from reference TRBV5-5 and TRBJ1-2): DAGVTQSPTHLIKTRGQQVTLRCSPISGHKSVSWYQQVLGQGPQFIFQYYEKEERGRGNFPDRFSARQFPNYSSELNVNALLLGDSALYLCASLPRDTHYGYTFGSGTRLTVV.

This clone came up a few times. The chain carries TRBV30 and TRBJ2-7; D possibly corresponds to TRBD1 (6 bases). Trimming stripped 4 bases from V and 3 bases from J, with 16 bases between. The CDR3 length is 14 residues. Germline CDR1 and CDR2: GTSNPN and SVGIG (reference sequence). Written as DNA, the CDR3 is TGTGCCTGGAACGGACACGGGACATACTACGAGCAGTACTTC. It is translated as CAWNGHGTYYEQYF.

This rearrangement joins TRBV19 to TRBJ2-3; D is uncertain. Germline assignment: CDR1 LNHDA and CDR2 SQIVND (reference sequence). The V end lost 6 bases, the J end lost 6 bases, and 16 bases lay between the germline ends. The length of the CDR3 is 14 residues. The CDR3 coding sequence is TGTGCCAGTAGCCCCCGCGGAAATACGGATACGCAGTATTTT. This translates into CASSPRGNTDTQYF.

The chain recombines TRBV5-1 with TRBJ2-7; 9 bases line up with TRBD1. The CDR3 is 16 residues long. The V gene's germline CDR1 is SGHRS and CDR2 YFSETQ. V was clipped by 4 bases and J by 2 bases; unmatched bases: 10. CDR3 loop: CASSTDVGQGPYEQYF. CDR3 coding DNA: TGCGCCAGCAGCACCGATGTGGGACAGGGACCCTACGAGCAGTACTTC.

This chain joins TRBV7-3 and TRBJ1-6, with D unresolved. V lost 5 bases to trimming and J lost 9 bases, with 8 bases between them. This CDR3 contains 12 residues. The germline gives CDR1 SGHTA, CDR2 FQGTGA. CDR3 in DNA: TGTGCCAGCAGCACCCGGGGTTCACCCCTCCACTTT. Residues: CASSTRGSPLHF.

The CDR3 here is CASSQADRARGANVLTF. DNA of the CDR3: TGCGCCAGCAGCCAAGCTGACAGGGCGAGGGGGGCCAACGTCCTGACTTTC. The chain couples TRBV4-1 to TRBJ2-6; 7 bases match TRBD1. Germline lookup yields CDR1 MGHRA and CDR2 YSYEKL. The V and J ends lost 1 base and 4 bases, in that order; junction bases with no gene match: 7. This CDR3 has 17 amino acids.

The chain couples TRBV30 to TRBJ1-3; perhaps TRBD1 as D (6 bases). Germline CDR1 and CDR2: GTSNPN and SVGIG (reference sequence). V lost 3 bases, J lost 0 bases, and 12 bases lay in between. This CDR3 spans 15 amino acids. The CDR3 DNA sequence: TGTGCCTGGAGAGGGGGGGGATTCTCTGGAAACACCATATATTTT. This gives the protein CAWRGGGFSGNTIYF.

The V call is TRBV11-3, the J call TRBJ1-1, with 7 bases aligning to TRBD1. V was clipped by 10 bases and J by 1 base; unmatched bases: 15. The CDR3 runs 16 residues. The germline CDR1 and CDR2 sequences are SGHNT and YENEEA. As DNA, the CDR3 is TGTGCCACCTCCTTCAGGAGGACAGGTCCGAACACTGAAGCTTTCTTT. This encodes CATSFRRTGPNTEAFF.

This chain links TRBV5-1 with TRBJ1-1; possibly TRBD1 for D (6 bases). The length of the CDR3 is 15 residues. Germline CDR1 reads SGHRS; CDR2 reads YFSETQ. V lost 0 bases to trimming and J lost 7 bases, with 16 bases between them. CDR3 nucleotides: TGCGCCAGCAGCTTGGAGGCACAGGGAAAAAGTGAAGCTTTCTTT. Translated: CASSLEAQGKSEAFF.

The J gene is TRBJ2-1, the V gene TRBV14, with 14 bases identical to TRBD2. The CDR3 runs to 18 residues. V trimming: 6 bases; J trimming: 8 bases; junction bases outside the gene matches: 15. The germline V gene encodes CDR1 SGHDN and CDR2 FVKESK. CDR3 in amino acids: CASSRTSGGPPPEDEQFF. In nucleotides, the CDR3 is TGTGCCAGCAGTCGGACTAGCGGGGGGCCCCCCCCGGAAGATGAGCAGTTCTTC.

The rearrangement joins TRBV9 to TRBJ1-6; D not certain. V lost 2 bases and J lost 0, with 3 bases in between. There are 14 residues in the CDR3. Per germline, CDR1 SGDLS and CDR2 YYNGEE. The CDR3 region is CASSVSSYNSPLHF. The CDR3 region has the DNA TGTGCCAGCAGCGTCAGCTCCTATAATTCACCCCTCCACTTT.

This chain connects TRBV2 to TRBJ1-2, with a possible D match to TRBD1 (5 bases). Trimming removed 1 base from V and 2 bases from J, with 5 bases in between. The CDR3 has 13 amino acids. The V gene's germline CDR1 is SNHLY and CDR2 FYNNEI. As DNA, the CDR3 is TGTGCCAGCAGTGAAGACAGGAACTATGGCTACACCTTC. Translation: CASSEDRNYGYTF.

The V call is TRBV5-6, the J call TRBJ2-7; no firm D call. The germline V and J ends were trimmed by 0 bases and 9 bases, with 19 bases remaining between them. Germline CDR1 and CDR2: SGHDT and YYEEEE. CDR3 length: 15 residues. The chain's CDR3 is CASSLVSSSLGLQYF. In nucleotides, the CDR3 is TGTGCCAGCAGCTTGGTCTCGTCCAGCCTAGGTCTGCAGTACTTC.

There are a few counts of this clone. Written as DNA, the CDR3 is TGCGCCAGCAGCCAAGTAGGGGGTAACACTGAAGCTTTCTTT. Translated, it gives CASSQVGGNTEAFF. V gene TRBV4-1 combines with J gene TRBJ1-1, with TRBD1 as a possible D gene (6 bases). The CDR3 has 14 residues. V was trimmed by 1 base and J by 2 bases, leaving 8 bases between them. Germline V gene lookup returns CDR1 MGHRA and CDR2 YSYEKL.

The chain recombines TRBV5-5 with TRBJ2-4; no firm D call. CDR3 length: 15 residues. Trimming took off 0 bases at V and 0 bases at J, with 7 bases between the two ends. Per germline, CDR1 SGHKS and CDR2 YYEKEE (reference sequence). CDR3 loop: CASSLDGLAKNIQYF. Here the CDR3 DNA reads TGTGCCAGCAGCTTGGACGGTTTAGCCAAAAACATTCAGTACTTC.

The chain is built from TRBV19 and TRBJ1-3, with a weak D call TRBD1 (5 bases). CDR3 length: 15 residues. Trimming stripped 7 bases from V and 2 bases from J, with 15 bases between. Germline lookup yields CDR1 LNHDA and CDR2 SQIVND (reference sequence). The CDR3 spells CASTGRGPPGNTIYF. The CDR3 nucleotides are TGTGCCAGTACCGGGAGGGGACCCCCTGGAAACACCATATATTTT.